These 7 T cell receptor beta chains originate from one sample sequenced in a study of blood T cell repertoires in COVID-19. Only in-frame clones appear in the TCRdb table, and some are missing; sequencing was by immunoSEQ multiplex PCR. The repertoire includes fewer than 120,000 clones, 70% to 90% of them detected once, and 4.8% sits in the top ten. Input material: peripheral blood. These receptor sequences come from a human donor in a cohort sampled during active COVID-19.

The chain carries TRBV7-9 and TRBJ1-5, with 9 bases fitting TRBD1. Trimming removed 3 bases from V and 7 bases from J; junction bases left unmatched: 4. CDR3 length equals 14 residues. The germline V gene has CDR1 SEHNR and CDR2 FQNEAQ (reference sequence). The DNA for the CDR3 is TGTGCCAGCAGCTTTCCGGGACAGGGACAGCCCCAGCATTTT. It encodes CASSFPGQGQPQHF.

This clone was detected once. This chain uses TRBV6-5 with TRBJ1-1; D gene ambiguous. Germline V CDR1 and CDR2: MNHEY, SVGAGI. There are 15 residues in the CDR3. The V end lost 6 bases, the J end lost 2 bases, and 16 bases lay between the germline ends. CDR3 sequence reads: CASSLPGWSNTEAFF. For the CDR3, the DNA is TGTGCCAGCAGCCTACCCGGGTGGAGTAACACTGAAGCTTTCTTT.

This clone was seen more than once but under ten times. V gene TRBV7-8 combines with J gene TRBJ1-5; 11 bases align to TRBD1. The CDR3 is 16 amino acids. V trimming: 7 bases; J trimming: 5 bases; junction bases outside the gene matches: 10. Germline CDR1 and CDR2: SGHVS and FQNEAQ. The CDR3 nucleotides read TGTGCCAGCAAACCCGGGACAGGGGGTTCGGATCAGCCCCAGCATTTT. It encodes CASKPGTGGSDQPQHF.

The chain carries TRBV27 and TRBJ2-5; D not resolved. V gave up 3 bases and J gave up 4 bases, with 15 bases separating them. The CDR3 consists of 15 residues. From germline, CDR1 is MNHEY and CDR2 SMNVEV (reference sequence). CDR3 sequence: CASSFSGPPSETQYF. Here the CDR3 DNA reads TGTGCCAGCAGTTTTTCGGGTCCTCCTTCAGAGACCCAGTACTTC.

The chain carries TRBV19 and TRBJ1-5, with TRBD1 as a possible D gene (5 bases). In germline, CDR1 is LNHDA, CDR2 SQIVND (reference sequence). Trimming pared 5 bases from V and 5 bases from J, leaving 16 bases between. The CDR3 covers 15 residues. In DNA, the CDR3 is TGTGCCAGTAGTGGTATATGGGGGGAAGATCAGCCCCAGCATTTT. Protein product: CASSGIWGEDQPQHF. Based on the CDR3 plus reference TRBV19 and TRBJ1-5, the full variable domain is DGGITQSPKYLFRKEGQNVTLSCEQNLNHDAMYWYRQDPGQGLRLIYYSQIVNDFQKGDIAEGYSVSREKKESFPLTVTSAQKNPTAFYLCASSGIWGEDQPQHFGDGTRLSIL.

The V gene is TRBV25-1, the J gene TRBJ2-2; D is possibly TRBD1 (6 bases). The CDR3 spans 13 residues. V lost 6 bases and J lost 5, with 10 bases in between. Germline V gene data show CDR1 as MGHDK and CDR2 as SYGVNS. CDR3: CASSATGTGELFF. CDR3 bases: TGTGCCAGCAGCGCGACAGGAACCGGGGAGCTGTTTTTT.

V usage is TRBV5-8 and J usage is TRBJ2-5, with TRBD2 identical over 13 bases. The CDR3 extends over 15 amino acids. The germline V gene has CDR1 SGHTS and CDR2 YDEGEE. J gave up 5 bases and V 5 bases, and 6 bases lay outside the gene matches. CDR3 DNA sequence: TGTGCCAGCAGATTGACTAGCGGGGGGCCGGAGACCCAGTACTTC. Its protein product is CASRLTSGGPETQYF.